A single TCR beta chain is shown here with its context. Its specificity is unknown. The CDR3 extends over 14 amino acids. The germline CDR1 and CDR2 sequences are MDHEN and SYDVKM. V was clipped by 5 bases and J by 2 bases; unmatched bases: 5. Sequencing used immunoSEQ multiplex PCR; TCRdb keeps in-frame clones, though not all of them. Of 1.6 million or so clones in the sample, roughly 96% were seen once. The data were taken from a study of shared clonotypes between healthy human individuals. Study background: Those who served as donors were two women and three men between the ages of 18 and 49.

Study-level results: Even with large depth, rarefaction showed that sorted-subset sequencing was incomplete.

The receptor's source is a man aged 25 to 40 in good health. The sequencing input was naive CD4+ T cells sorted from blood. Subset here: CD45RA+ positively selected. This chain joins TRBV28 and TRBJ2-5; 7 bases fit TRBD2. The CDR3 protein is CASSNGGNQETQYF. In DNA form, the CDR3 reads TGTGCCAGCAGTAACGGGGGGAATCAAGAGACCCAGTACTTC.